The clone carrying this TCR beta chain came up a few times. Antigen: not known. A multiplex PCR was run with 60 Vbeta primers and 13 Jbeta primers. Assay used: immunoSEQ multiplex PCR; TCRdb lists only in-frame clones, some missing. In the table there are some 190,000 clones, roughly 86% of which are singletons. The data derive from a study of cytomegalovirus exposure and HLA in healthy donors. Turning to the study itself: For the approximately 410 genotyped donors, more than 80% fell within the Caucasian-associated ancestry cluster. Study-level findings and limits: Looking again later, the authors saw that most CMV-associated TCR beta chains seemed HLA-restricted. Per published accounts, TCR beta sequences correctly predicted the HLA-A and HLA-B alleles of most subjects.

In germline, CDR1 is SEHNR, CDR2 FQNEAQ (reference sequence). The CDR3 runs to 17 residues. The V and J ends lost 5 bases and 3 bases respectively, with 20 bases between them. This receptor was taken from a woman aged 18-29 years in good health and CMV-seronegative. The chain carries TRBV7-9 and TRBJ2-1; TRBD1 is a possible D gene (8 bases). Sequenced sample: PBMCs. CDR3 DNA sequence: TGTGCCAGCAGCGCCCAGGGGGCGGGAGCGATCTACAATGAGCAGTTCTTC. Translated: CASSAQGAGAIYNEQFF. Full variable domain (outside the CDR3, taken from reference TRBV7-9 and TRBJ2-1): DTGVSQNPRHKITKRGQNVTFRCDPISEHNRLYWYRQTLGQGPEFLTYFQNEAQLEKSRLLSDRFSAERPKGSFSTLEIQRTEQGDSAMYLCASSAQGAGAIYNEQFFGPGTRLTVL.